The 23 T cell receptor beta chains given below trace back to one sample, sequenced in a study of blood T cell repertoires in COVID-19 (dated by TCRdb to the early 2020s). Preparation of the library involved the immunoSEQ multiplex PCR assay. The source is immuneACCESS, and TCRdb retained only in-frame sequences with V and J called. Part of the clones is not carried over; for the studies checked, unresolved V genes explain less than half of this, and the remainder is unexplained. For this sample there are hundreds of thousands of clones; about 83% appear just once. The ten largest clones capture 2% to 2.5% of the sample. Sequencing used PBMCs or T cells enriched from blood (not recorded which). The receptors stem from a woman aged 45-59 years who had recovered from COVID-19.

The V and J genes are TRBV29-1 and TRBJ2-1; tentatively, D is TRBD1 (5 bases). This CDR3 has 13 amino acids. In germline, CDR1 is SQVTM, CDR2 ANQGSEA. V was trimmed by 4 bases and J by 1 base, leaving 8 bases between them. The CDR3 sequence is CSVVAGSYNEQFF. DNA of the CDR3: TGCAGCGTTGTAGCAGGGTCCTACAATGAGCAGTTCTTC.

Points on this clone: One junction end does not reproduce the germline sequence, and a read error may be involved. The chain joins TRBV11-3 to TRBJ1-4; TRBD1 aligns across 7 bases. Germline V gives CDR1 SGHNT, CDR2 YENEEA. This CDR3 comprises 14 residues. CDR3 protein: CVSSRGQPGEKLFF. The CDR3 nucleotides are TGTGTCAGCAGCCGGGGACAGCCGGGGGAAAAACTGTTTTTT.

The J gene is TRBJ2-5, the V gene TRBV2; perhaps TRBD1 as D (5 bases). CDR3 length equals 13 residues. The V gene lost 4 bases and the J gene lost 5 bases, with 11 bases spanning the gap. The germline CDR1 and CDR2 sequences are SNHLY and FYNNEI. As DNA, the CDR3 is TGTGCCAGCAGTGTCGGCAGGGTGGAGACCCAGTACTTC. This codes for CASSVGRVETQYF.

J is TRBJ2-7 and V is TRBV5-4, with D possibly TRBD2 on 5 matching bases. Deletions cut 4 bases from V and 2 bases from J, with 13 bases between. This CDR3 spans 14 amino acids. Germline CDR1 SGHNT, CDR2 YYREEE (reference sequence). The CDR3, as DNA: TGTGCCAGCAGCCCACTGGCCGGGGCCTACGAGCAGTACTTC. Its protein product is CASSPLAGAYEQYF. Based on the CDR3 plus reference TRBV5-4 and TRBJ2-7, the full variable domain is ETGVTQSPTHLIKTRGQQVTLRCSSQSGHNTVSWYQQALGQGPQFIFQYYREEENGRGNFPPRFSGLQFPNYSSELNVNALELDDSALYLCASSPLAGAYEQYFGPGTRLTVT.

On this clone: Other nucleotide sequences from this sample produce the same CDR3. The chain has TRBV28 and TRBJ1-2; D might be TRBD1 (6 bases). Trimming took 2 bases from V and 2 from J, leaving 6 bases between them. This CDR3 contains 13 residues. The germline V gene encodes CDR1 MDHEN and CDR2 SYDVKM. CDR3 region: CASSLRGNYGYTF. DNA of the CDR3: TGTGCCAGCAGTTTAAGGGGGAACTATGGCTACACCTTC.

The chain joins TRBV7-8 to TRBJ1-4; 7 bases line up with TRBD1. V was pared by 2 bases and J by 7 bases, with 7 bases of the junction left unmatched. The V gene's germline CDR1 is SGHVS and CDR2 FQNEAQ. This CDR3 is 15 amino acids long. The CDR3 here is CASSLSGTEIEKLFF. The CDR3 DNA follows: TGTGCCAGCAGCTTATCCGGGACAGAGATTGAAAAACTGTTTTTT.

This chain joins TRBV21-1 and TRBJ1-5. TRBV21-1 is flagged as a pseudogene. The CDR3 length is 15 residues. CDR3 sequence (DNA): TGTGCCAGCAGCAAACGAGGGCACCGCAATCAGCCCCAGCATTTT. This codes for CASSKRGHRNQPQHF.

The gene calls are TRBV6-1 and TRBJ2-3; D ambiguous. V lost 3 bases, J lost 0 bases, and 7 bases lay in between. The CDR3 spans 14 residues. CDR1 MNHNS and CDR2 SASEGT come from the germline V gene. CDR3 nucleotide sequence: TGTGCCAGCAGTGATCCAGCGAGCACAGATACGCAGTATTTT. It codes for CASSDPASTDTQYF.

V usage is TRBV4-1 and J usage is TRBJ1-2, with 7 bases that match TRBD1. The CDR3 has 15 residues. In germline, CDR1 is MGHRA, CDR2 YSYEKL. V lost 3 bases and J lost 4; bases outside the gene matches: 8. In DNA form, the CDR3 reads TGCGCCAGCAGCCATGACGACAGGGTCGTCTATGGCTACACCTTC. Protein product: CASSHDDRVVYGYTF.

J is TRBJ2-7 and V is TRBV7-3, with D possibly matching TRBD2 (6 bases). V lost 5 bases and J lost 5, with 19 bases in between. Germline CDR1 reads SGHTA; CDR2 reads FQGTGA. The CDR3 covers 15 residues. The CDR3 DNA reads as TGTGCCAGCAGCCCAGGGACTTTCTTAACCCACGAGCAGTACTTC. Translating it yields CASSPGTFLTHEQYF. The complete variable domain, with remaining parts taken from reference TRBV7-3 and TRBJ2-7, reads GAGVSQTPSNKVTEKGKYVELRCDPISGHTALYWYRQSLGQGPEFLIYFQGTGAADDSGLPNDRFFAVRPEGSVSTLKIQRTERGDSAVYLCASSPGTFLTHEQYFGPGTRLTVT.

V usage is TRBV12-3 or TRBV12-4 and J usage is TRBJ1-1, with D uncertain. This CDR3 comprises 13 residues. Trimming stripped 6 bases from V and 1 base from J, with 9 bases between. The CDR3 coding sequence is TGTGCCAGCAGGGCCCAGTCGAACACTGAAGCTTTCTTT. Its translation: CASRAQSNTEAFF.

The rearrangement joins TRBV6-5 to TRBJ2-7; D unclear. V was cut by 3 bases and J by 3 bases, with 15 bases left in between. This CDR3 is built from 15 residues. The germline V gene encodes CDR1 MNHEY and CDR2 SVGAGI. In DNA form, the CDR3 reads TGTGCCAGCAGTTATGCTCGCGGAGCTCTCTACGAGCAGTACTTC. It yields the protein CASSYARGALYEQYF.

For the CDR3, the DNA is TGTGCCAGCAGCTTGACCGTAAGCGGCACTGAAGCTTTCTTT. This encodes CASSLTVSGTEAFF. The rearrangement links TRBV11-1 to TRBJ1-1; no clear D gene. This CDR3 contains 14 residues. The V gene lost 3 bases and the J gene lost 4 bases, with 12 bases spanning the gap. Germline loops: CDR1 SGHAT, CDR2 FQDESV (reference sequence).

The DNA for the CDR3 is TGTGCCAGCAGCGCGCGGGACAGGCTATATTCACCCCTCCACTTT. Translation: CASSARDRLYSPLHF. The rearrangement links TRBV9 to TRBJ1-6; 8 bases are a match to TRBD1. The germline V gene has CDR1 SGDLS and CDR2 YYNGEE. V was clipped by 3 bases and J by 8 bases; unmatched bases: 7. This CDR3 has 15 amino acids.

The chain is built from TRBV3-1 (or the pseudogene TRBV3-2) and TRBJ1-3, with D perhaps TRBD1 (5 bases). This CDR3 is 16 amino acids long. Germline-derived CDR1 and CDR2 are LGHDT and YNNKEL (reference sequence). Between the trimmed V and J ends, which lost 4 bases and 2 bases, there was a span of 15 bases. DNA of the CDR3: TGTGCCAGCAGCCTGGCCCCGGGGGGGGCTGGAAACACCATATATTTT. This translates into CASSLAPGGAGNTIYF.

The V gene is TRBV10-3, the J gene TRBJ1-2, with D hard to call. In germline, CDR1 is ENHRY, CDR2 SYGVKD. This CDR3 has 15 residues. Trimming pared 3 bases from V and 4 bases from J, leaving 15 bases between. CDR3 nucleotides: TGTGCCATCAGTGAATTCGGTTCGCCTCTCTATGGCTACACCTTC. It yields the protein CAISEFGSPLYGYTF.

This clone was picked up one time. The rearrangement links TRBV18 to TRBJ1-5; D ambiguous. The germline V gene encodes CDR1 KGHSH and CDR2 LQKENI. This CDR3 has 15 residues. Trimming pared 2 bases from V and 0 bases from J, leaving 8 bases between. CDR3 region: CASSPNHNSNQPQHF. CDR3 nucleotides: TGTGCCAGCTCACCAAACCACAATAGCAATCAGCCCCAGCATTTT.

At least ten counts were recorded for this clone. The rearrangement links TRBV7-6 to TRBJ1-4; no definite D call. This CDR3 has 15 amino acids. V lost 2 bases and J 4 bases, leaving 11 bases between the germline ends. Germline-derived CDR1 and CDR2 are SGHVS and FNYEAQ. CDR3 nucleotide sequence: TGTGCCAGCAGCTTACAACAGAGTTTTAATGAAAAACTGTTTTTT. This codes for CASSLQQSFNEKLFF.

The CDR3 bases are TGTGCCAGCAGCCCGGGGACAGCGCACTATGGCTACACCTTC. Encoded protein: CASSPGTAHYGYTF. The chain couples TRBV14 to TRBJ1-2; 7 nucleotides align to TRBD1. Germline loops: CDR1 SGHDN, CDR2 FVKESK. The CDR3 has 14 amino acids. V trimming: 4 bases; J trimming: 3 bases; junction bases outside the gene matches: 5.

This sequence joins TRBV19 and TRBJ1-6; the D gene is possibly TRBD1 (5 bases). V was trimmed by 3 bases and J by 11 bases, leaving 20 bases between them. The CDR3 is 16 residues long. CDR1 is LNHDA and CDR2 is SQIVND in the germline V gene (reference sequence). CDR3 residues: CASSIKKGARSAPLHF. For the CDR3, the DNA is TGTGCCAGTAGTATCAAGAAAGGGGCAAGGTCGGCACCCCTCCACTTT.

The chain combines TRBV24-1 with TRBJ1-2; D is possibly TRBD1 (6 bases). The CDR3 has 16 residues. V lost 4 bases, J lost 4 bases, and 18 bases lay in between. Germline CDR1 and CDR2: KGHDR and SFDVKD. CDR3 amino acids: CATSDPGQSDSYGYTF. The DNA of the CDR3 is TGTGCCACCAGTGACCCCGGACAGAGCGATTCCTATGGCTACACCTTC.

The sample holds a few counts of this clone. V usage is TRBV6-4 and J usage is TRBJ2-3, with TRBD1 matching 7 bases. The CDR3 covers 14 residues. Germline CDR1 reads MRHNA; CDR2 reads SNTAGT. V lost 4 bases to trimming and J lost 6 bases; unmatched junction nucleotides: 7. The DNA for the CDR3 is TGTGCCAGCAGTGCCCGACAGGGTCTGGATACGCAGTATTTT. This codes for CASSARQGLDTQYF.

V gene TRBV3-1 (or the pseudogene TRBV3-2) combines with J gene TRBJ1-6; unclear D gene. This CDR3 region has 14 residues. Germline V gives CDR1 LGHDT, CDR2 YNNKEL (reference sequence). Trimming took 0 bases from V and 8 from J, leaving 8 bases between them. CDR3 loop: CASSQDFTYSPLHF. CDR3 nucleotides: TGTGCCAGCAGCCAAGATTTCACTTATTCACCCCTCCACTTT.